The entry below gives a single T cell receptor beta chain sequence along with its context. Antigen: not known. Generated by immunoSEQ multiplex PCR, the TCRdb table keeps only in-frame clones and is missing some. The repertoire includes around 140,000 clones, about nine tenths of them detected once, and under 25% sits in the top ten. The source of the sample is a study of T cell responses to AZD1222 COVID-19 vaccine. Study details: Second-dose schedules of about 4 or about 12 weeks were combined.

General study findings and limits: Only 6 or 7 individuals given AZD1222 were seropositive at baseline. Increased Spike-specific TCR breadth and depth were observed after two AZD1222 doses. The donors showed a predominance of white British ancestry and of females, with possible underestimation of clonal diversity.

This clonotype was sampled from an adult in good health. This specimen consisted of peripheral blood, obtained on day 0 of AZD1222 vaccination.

This CDR3 reads CASTYRGISGNTIYF. The CDR3 nucleotides read TGTGCCAGTACCTACAGGGGAATATCTGGAAACACCATATATTTT. The rearrangement uses TRBV19 and TRBJ1-3; 7 bases map to TRBD1. The CDR3 runs 15 residues. The J segment lost 1 base and the V segment lost 7 bases, leaving 7 bases of the junction unmatched. Germline CDR1 reads LNHDA; CDR2 reads SQIVND (reference sequence).